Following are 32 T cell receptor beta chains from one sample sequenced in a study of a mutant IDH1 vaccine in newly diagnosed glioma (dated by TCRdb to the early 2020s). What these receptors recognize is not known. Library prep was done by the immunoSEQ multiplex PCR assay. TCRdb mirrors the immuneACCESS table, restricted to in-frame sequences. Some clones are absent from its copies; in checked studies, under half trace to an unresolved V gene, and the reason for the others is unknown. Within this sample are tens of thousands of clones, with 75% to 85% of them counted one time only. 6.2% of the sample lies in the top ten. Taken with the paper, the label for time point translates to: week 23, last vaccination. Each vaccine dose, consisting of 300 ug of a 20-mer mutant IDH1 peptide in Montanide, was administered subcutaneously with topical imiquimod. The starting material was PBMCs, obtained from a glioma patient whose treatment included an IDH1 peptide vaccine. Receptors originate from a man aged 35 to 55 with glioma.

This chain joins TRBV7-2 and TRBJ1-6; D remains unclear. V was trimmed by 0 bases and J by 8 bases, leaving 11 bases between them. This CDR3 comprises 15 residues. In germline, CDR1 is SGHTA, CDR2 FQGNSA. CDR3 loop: CASSLAVAGYSPLHF. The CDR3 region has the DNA TGTGCCAGCAGCTTAGCGGTCGCAGGCTATTCACCCCTCCACTTT. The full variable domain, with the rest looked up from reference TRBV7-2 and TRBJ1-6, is GAGVSQSPSNKVTEKGKDVELRCDPISGHTALYWYRQSLGQGLEFLIYFQGNSAPDKSGLPSDRFSAERTGGSVSTLTIQRTQQEDSAVYLCASSLAVAGYSPLHFGNGTRLTVT.

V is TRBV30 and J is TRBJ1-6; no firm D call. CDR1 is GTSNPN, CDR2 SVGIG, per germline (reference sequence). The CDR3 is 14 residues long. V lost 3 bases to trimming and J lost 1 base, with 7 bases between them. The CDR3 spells CAWRAGSYNSPLHF. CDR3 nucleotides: TGTGCCTGGAGGGCGGGTTCCTATAATTCACCCCTCCACTTT.

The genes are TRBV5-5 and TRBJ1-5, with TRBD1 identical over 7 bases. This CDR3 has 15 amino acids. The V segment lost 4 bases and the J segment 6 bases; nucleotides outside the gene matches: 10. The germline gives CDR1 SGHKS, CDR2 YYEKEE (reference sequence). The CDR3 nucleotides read TGTGCCAGCAGCCAGACAGGGTGGAGAGGTCAGCCCCAGCATTTT. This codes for CASSQTGWRGQPQHF.

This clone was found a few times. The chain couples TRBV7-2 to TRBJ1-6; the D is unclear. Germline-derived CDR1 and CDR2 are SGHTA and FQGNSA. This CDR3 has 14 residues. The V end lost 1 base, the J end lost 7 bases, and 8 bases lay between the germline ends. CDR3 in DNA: TGTGCCAGCAGCTTAGTGACACGAAATTCACCCCTCCACTTT. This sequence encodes CASSLVTRNSPLHF.

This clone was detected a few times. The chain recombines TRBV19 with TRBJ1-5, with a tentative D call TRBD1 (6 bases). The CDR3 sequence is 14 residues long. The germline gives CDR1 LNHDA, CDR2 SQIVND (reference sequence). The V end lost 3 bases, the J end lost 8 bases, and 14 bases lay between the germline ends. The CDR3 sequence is CASSIGQREKPQHF. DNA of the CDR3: TGTGCCAGTAGTATTGGACAGAGGGAAAAGCCCCAGCATTTT.

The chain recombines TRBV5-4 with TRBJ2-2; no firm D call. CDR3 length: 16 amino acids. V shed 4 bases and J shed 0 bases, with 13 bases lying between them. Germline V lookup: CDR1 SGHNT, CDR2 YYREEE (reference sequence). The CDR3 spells CASSPDPYANTGELFF. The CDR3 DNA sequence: TGTGCCAGCAGCCCCGACCCTTACGCGAACACCGGGGAGCTGTTTTTT. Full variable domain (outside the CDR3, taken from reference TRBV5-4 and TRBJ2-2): ETGVTQSPTHLIKTRGQQVTLRCSSQSGHNTVSWYQQALGQGPQFIFQYYREEENGRGNFPPRFSGLQFPNYSSELNVNALELDDSALYLCASSPDPYANTGELFFGEGSRLTVL.

The CDR3 loop is CSVRTGNHNSPLHF. The CDR3, as DNA: TGCAGCGTAAGGACAGGGAACCATAATTCACCCCTCCACTTT. The V gene is TRBV29-1, the J gene TRBJ1-6; 8 bases are a match to TRBD1. This CDR3 has 14 residues. Trimming removed 6 bases from V and 5 bases from J; junction bases left unmatched: 6. CDR1 and CDR2 from the germline V gene are SQVTM and ANQGSEA.

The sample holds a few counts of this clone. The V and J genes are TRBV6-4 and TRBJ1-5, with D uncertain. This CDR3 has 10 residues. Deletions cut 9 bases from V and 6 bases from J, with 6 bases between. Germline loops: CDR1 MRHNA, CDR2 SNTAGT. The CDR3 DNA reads TGTGCCAGGGAGGGTCAGCCCCAGCATTTT. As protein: CAREGQPQHF.

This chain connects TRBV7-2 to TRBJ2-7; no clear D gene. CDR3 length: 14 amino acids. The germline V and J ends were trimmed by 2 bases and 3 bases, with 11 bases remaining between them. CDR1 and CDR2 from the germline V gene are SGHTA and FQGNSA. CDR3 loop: CASSLSRANYEQYF. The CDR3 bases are TGTGCCAGCAGCTTAAGTAGGGCTAACTACGAGCAGTACTTC.

CDR3 in amino acids: CASSRRAQETQYF. CDR3 nucleotides: TGCGCCAGCAGTCGGCGGGCCCAAGAGACCCAGTACTTC. The chain is built from TRBV23-1 and TRBJ2-5, with TRBD2 as a possible D gene (5 bases). TRBV23-1 is noted as an ORF with a role that remains uncertain. V shed 4 bases and J shed 1 base, with 7 bases lying between them. CDR3 size: 13 residues.

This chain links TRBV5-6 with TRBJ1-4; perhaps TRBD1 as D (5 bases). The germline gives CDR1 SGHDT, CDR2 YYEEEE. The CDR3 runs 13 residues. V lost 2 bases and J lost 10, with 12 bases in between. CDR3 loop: CASSLTGGLKLFF. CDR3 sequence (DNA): TGTGCCAGCAGCTTAACAGGAGGATTAAAACTGTTTTTT.

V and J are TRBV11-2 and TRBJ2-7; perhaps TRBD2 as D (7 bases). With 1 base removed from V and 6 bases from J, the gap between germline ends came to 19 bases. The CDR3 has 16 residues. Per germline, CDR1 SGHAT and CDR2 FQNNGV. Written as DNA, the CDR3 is TGTGCCAGCAGCTTAGTTTTAACAGGGACTAAGTTCGAGCAGTACTTC. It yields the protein CASSLVLTGTKFEQYF.

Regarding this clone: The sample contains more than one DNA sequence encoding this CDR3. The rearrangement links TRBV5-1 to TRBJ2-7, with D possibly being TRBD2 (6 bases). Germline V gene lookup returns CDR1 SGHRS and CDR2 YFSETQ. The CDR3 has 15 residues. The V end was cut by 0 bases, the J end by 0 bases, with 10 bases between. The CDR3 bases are TGCGCCAGCAGCTTGGTTCCGGGGGTCTCCTACGAGCAGTACTTC. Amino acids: CASSLVPGVSYEQYF.

The chain's CDR3 is CASSLEKGTGYEQYF. In DNA, the CDR3 is TGTGCCAGCAGCTTGGAAAAGGGGACAGGGTACGAGCAGTACTTC. The V and J genes are TRBV5-4 and TRBJ2-7, with 9 bases lining up with TRBD1. The CDR3 contains 15 residues. From germline, CDR1 is SGHNT and CDR2 YYREEE (reference sequence). V was pared by 0 bases and J by 4 bases, with 5 bases of the junction left unmatched.

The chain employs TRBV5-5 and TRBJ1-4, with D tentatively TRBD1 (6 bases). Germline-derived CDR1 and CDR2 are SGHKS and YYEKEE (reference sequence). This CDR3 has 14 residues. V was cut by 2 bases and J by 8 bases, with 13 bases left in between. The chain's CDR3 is CASSLQGGREKLFF. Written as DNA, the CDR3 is TGTGCCAGCAGCTTACAGGGAGGAAGGGAAAAACTGTTTTTT.

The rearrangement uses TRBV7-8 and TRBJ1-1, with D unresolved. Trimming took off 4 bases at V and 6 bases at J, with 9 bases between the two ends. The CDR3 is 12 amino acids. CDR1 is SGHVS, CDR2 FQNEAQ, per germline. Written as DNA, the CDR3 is TGTGCCAGCAGCTCCTCGGGCCCTGAAGCTTTCTTT. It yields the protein CASSSSGPEAFF.

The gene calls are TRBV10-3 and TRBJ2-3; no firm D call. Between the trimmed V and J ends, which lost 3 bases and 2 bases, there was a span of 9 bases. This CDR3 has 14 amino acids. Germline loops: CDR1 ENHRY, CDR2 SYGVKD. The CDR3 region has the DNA TGTGCCATCAGTGATTATGTAGCCACAGATACGCAGTATTTT. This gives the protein CAISDYVATDTQYF.

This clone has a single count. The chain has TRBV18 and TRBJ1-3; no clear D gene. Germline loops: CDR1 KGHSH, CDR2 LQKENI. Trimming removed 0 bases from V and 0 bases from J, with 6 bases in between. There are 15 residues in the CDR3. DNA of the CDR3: TGTGCCAGCTCACCACCTTTGGGCTCTGGAAACACCATATATTTT. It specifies CASSPPLGSGNTIYF.

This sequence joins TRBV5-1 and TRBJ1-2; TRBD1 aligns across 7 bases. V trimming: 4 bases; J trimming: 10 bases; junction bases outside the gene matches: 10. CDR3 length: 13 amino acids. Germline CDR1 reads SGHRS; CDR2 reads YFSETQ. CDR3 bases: TGCGCCAGCAGCCCTCGACAGGGAAGTGACTACACCTTC. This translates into CASSPRQGSDYTF.

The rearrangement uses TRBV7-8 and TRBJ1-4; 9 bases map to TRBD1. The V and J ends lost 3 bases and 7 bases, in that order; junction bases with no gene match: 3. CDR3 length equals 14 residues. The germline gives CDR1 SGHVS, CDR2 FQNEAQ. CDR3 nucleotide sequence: TGTGCCAGCAGCTTGGGACAGGGACTTGAAAAACTGTTTTTT. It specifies CASSLGQGLEKLFF. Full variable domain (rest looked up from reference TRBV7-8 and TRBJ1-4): GAGVSQSPRYKVAKRGQDVALRCDPISGHVSLFWYQQALGQGPEFLTYFQNEAQLDKSGLPSDRFFAERPEGSVSTLKIQRTQQEDSAVYLCASSLGQGLEKLFFGSGTQLSVL.

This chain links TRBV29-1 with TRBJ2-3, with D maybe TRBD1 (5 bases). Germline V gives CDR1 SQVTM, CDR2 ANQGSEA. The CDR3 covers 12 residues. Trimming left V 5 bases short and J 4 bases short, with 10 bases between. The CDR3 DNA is TGCAGCGTTTATAGGGGCCCAGATACGCAGTATTTT. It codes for CSVYRGPDTQYF.

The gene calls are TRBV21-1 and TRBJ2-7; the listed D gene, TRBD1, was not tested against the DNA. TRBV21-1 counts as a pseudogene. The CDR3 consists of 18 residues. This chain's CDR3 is CASSKGGTGGLSSYEQYF. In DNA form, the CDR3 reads TGTGCCAGCAGCAAAGGAGGCACAGGGGGACTTAGCTCCTACGAGCAGTACTTC.

As DNA, the CDR3 is TGCGCCAGCAGCCCGGGCAAGTTCGTCGGGGAGCTGTTTTTT. It codes for CASSPGKFVGELFF. The genes are TRBV4-1 and TRBJ2-2; D unclear. CDR1 MGHRA and CDR2 YSYEKL come from the germline V gene. Trimming shortened V by 4 bases and J by 7 bases, and 13 bases separated the two germline ends. The length of the CDR3 is 14 residues.

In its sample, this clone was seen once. The CDR3 region is CASSSGQGSYEQYF. The CDR3 DNA reads TGCGCCAGCAGTTCGGGACAGGGGTCGTACGAGCAGTACTTC. The V call is TRBV5-1, the J call TRBJ2-7; 10 bases line up with TRBD1. CDR1 is SGHRS, CDR2 YFSETQ, per germline. With 5 bases clipped from V and 4 bases from J, the junction kept 6 bases outside the gene matches. The CDR3 totals 14 residues.

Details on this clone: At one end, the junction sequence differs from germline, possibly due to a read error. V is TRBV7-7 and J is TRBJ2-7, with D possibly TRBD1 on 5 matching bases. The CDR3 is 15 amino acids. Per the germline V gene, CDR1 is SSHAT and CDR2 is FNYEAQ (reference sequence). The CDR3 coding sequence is TGTGCTAGCAGCCCACTCAGGGAATGGGCCCACGAGCAGTACTTC. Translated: CASSPLREWAHEQYF.

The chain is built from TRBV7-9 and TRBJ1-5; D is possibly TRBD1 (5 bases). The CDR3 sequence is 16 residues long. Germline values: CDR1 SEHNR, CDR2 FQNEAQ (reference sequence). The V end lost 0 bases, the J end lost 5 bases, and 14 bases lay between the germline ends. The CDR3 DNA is TGTGCCAGCAGCTTAGCGCAGGGAGCTGGGGATCAGCCCCAGCATTTT. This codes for CASSLAQGAGDQPQHF.

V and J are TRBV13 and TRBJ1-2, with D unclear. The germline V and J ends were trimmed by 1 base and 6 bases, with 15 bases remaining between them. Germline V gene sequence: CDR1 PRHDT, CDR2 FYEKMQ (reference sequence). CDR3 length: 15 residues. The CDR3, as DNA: TGTGCCAGCAGCTTAGTACTATCACCTCCGGATGGCTACACCTTC. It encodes CASSLVLSPPDGYTF.

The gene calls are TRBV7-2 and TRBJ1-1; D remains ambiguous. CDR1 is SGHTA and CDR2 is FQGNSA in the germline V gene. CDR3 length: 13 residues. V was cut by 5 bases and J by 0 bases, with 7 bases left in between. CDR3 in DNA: TGTGCCAGCAGCCCCCATATGAACACTGAAGCTTTCTTT. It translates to CASSPHMNTEAFF.

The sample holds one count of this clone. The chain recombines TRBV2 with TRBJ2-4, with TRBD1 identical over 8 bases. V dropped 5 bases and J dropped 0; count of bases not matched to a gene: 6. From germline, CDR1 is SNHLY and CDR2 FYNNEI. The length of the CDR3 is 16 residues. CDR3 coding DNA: TGTGCCAGCAGTAGGGACAGGCAGCTAGCCAAAAACATTCAGTACTTC. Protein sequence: CASSRDRQLAKNIQYF.

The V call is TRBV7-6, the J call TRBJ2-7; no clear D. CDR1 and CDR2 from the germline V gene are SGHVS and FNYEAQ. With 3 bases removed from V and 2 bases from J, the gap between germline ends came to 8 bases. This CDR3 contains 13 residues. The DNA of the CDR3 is TGTGCCAGCAGCTTTAATCCGACCTACGAGCAGTACTTC. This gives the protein CASSFNPTYEQYF. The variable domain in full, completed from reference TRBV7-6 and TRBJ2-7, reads GAGVSQSPRYKVTKRGQDVALRCDPISGHVSLYWYRQALGQGPEFLTYFNYEAQQDKSGLPNDRFSAERPEGSISTLTIQRTEQRDSAMYRCASSFNPTYEQYFGPGTRLTVT.

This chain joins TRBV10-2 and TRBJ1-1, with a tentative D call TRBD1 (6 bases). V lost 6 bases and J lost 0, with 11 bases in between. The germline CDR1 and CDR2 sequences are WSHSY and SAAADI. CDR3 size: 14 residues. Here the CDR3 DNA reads TGCGCCAGCAGATCAGGGGTCGTGAACACTGAAGCTTTCTTT. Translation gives CASRSGVVNTEAFF.

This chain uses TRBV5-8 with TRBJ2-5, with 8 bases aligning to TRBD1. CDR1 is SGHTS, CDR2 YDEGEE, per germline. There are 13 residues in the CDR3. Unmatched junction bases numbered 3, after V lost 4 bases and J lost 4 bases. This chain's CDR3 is CASSPDRAETQYF. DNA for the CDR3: TGTGCCAGCAGCCCGGACAGGGCAGAGACCCAGTACTTC.